Listed here are 4 T cell receptor beta chains from one sample, sequenced in a study of neurological immune-mediated disorders (dated by TCRdb to between 2017 and 2020). The method was 5' RACE. Instrument on record: Illumina HiSeq 2500. The public reads were reprocessed in TCRdb via fastp at Q25 and MiXCR, keeping in-frame beta chains. Every entry covers one CDR3 protein and lists the most common genes and DNA from its rows. The sample includes fewer than 60,000 distinct CDR3 sequences, with around 4% observed a single time. The ten largest clones add up to 6.5% of the sample. Sequencing was done on a sample of PBMCs. The origin of the receptors is a man aged 55 to 69 with multiple sclerosis.

The chain employs TRBV6-5 and TRBJ2-1, with TRBD2 identical over 8 bases. CDR1 is MNHEY, CDR2 SVGAGI, per germline. V was clipped by 8 bases and J by 7 bases; unmatched bases: 7. CDR3 length: 13 amino acids. Here the CDR3 reads CASGRGAGNEQFF. CDR3 nucleotides: TGTGCCAGCGGGCGGGGGGCCGGGAATGAGCAGTTCTTC.

This clonotype was detected many times. This chain connects TRBV5-1 to TRBJ1-6, with D perhaps TRBD1 (6 bases). The CDR3 runs 15 residues. Germline CDR1 is SGHRS and CDR2 is YFSETQ. The V gene lost 4 bases and the J gene lost 7 bases, with 15 bases spanning the gap. The CDR3 here is CASSTSGTPNSPLHF. For the CDR3, the DNA is TGCGCCAGCAGCACATCCGGGACACCCAATTCACCCCTCCACTTT. Full variable domain (missing parts from reference TRBV5-1 and TRBJ1-6): KAGVTQTPRYLIKTRGQQVTLSCSPISGHRSVSWYQQTPGQGLQFLFEYFSETQRNKGNFPGRFSGRQFSNSRSEMNVSTLELGDSALYLCASSTSGTPNSPLHFGNGTRLTVT.

There are many counts of this clonotype. The chain links TRBV20-1 to TRBJ2-1; D is possibly TRBD2 (6 bases). Trimming stripped 3 bases from V and 0 bases from J, with 15 bases between. The CDR3 has 16 residues. CDR1 is DFQATT and CDR2 is SNEGSKA in the germline V gene (reference sequence). CDR3 nucleotide sequence: TGCAGTGCTAGGACCCTCGGCGGGGACTCCTACAATGAGCAGTTCTTC. This translates into CSARTLGGDSYNEQFF.

This clonotype was seen at least ten times. This sequence joins TRBV12-3 or TRBV12-4 and TRBJ2-3; 8 bases are shared with TRBD1. CDR3 length: 14 amino acids. The ends lost 6 bases at V and 3 bases at J; junction bases unmatched: 5. Here the CDR3 reads CASSPGQGTDTQYF. CDR3 nucleotide sequence: TGTGCCAGCAGCCCCGGACAGGGTACAGATACGCAGTATTTT.